A single sample is the source of the 29 T cell receptor beta chains below, sequenced in a study of T-cell memory formation after mild COVID-19. TCRdb recomputed calls from the 5' RACE reads with MiXCR, one row per CDR3 protein. The sample lists a few hundred thousand distinct CDR3 sequences; approximately 9% were seen once. Sequences were obtained from PBMCs or a T cell subset sorted from them (not recorded which). The receptor set was obtained from a man between 18 and 35 years old who had mild COVID-19 (a few samples of this study predate the infection). Cell type and time point are not known.

The V and J genes are TRBV12-3 or TRBV12-4 and TRBJ2-1, with no clear D. The CDR3 is 14 residues long. Trimming shortened V by 10 bases and J by 9 bases, and 22 bases separated the two germline ends. The CDR3 region is CAIQITPQSLEQFF. CDR3 nucleotides: TGTGCCATCCAGATTACCCCCCAGTCGCTTGAGCAGTTCTTC.

This clonotype was observed at least ten times. V gene TRBV12-3 or TRBV12-4 combines with J gene TRBJ2-3; TRBD2 aligns across 13 bases. Trimming took 4 bases from V and 2 from J; bases not matched to a gene: 3. The CDR3 contains 16 residues. In DNA form, the CDR3 reads TGTGCCAGCAGTTCGGGACTAGCGGGGTCCACAGATACGCAGTATTTT. Translating it yields CASSSGLAGSTDTQYF.

V gene TRBV14 combines with J gene TRBJ1-1, with a possible D match to TRBD1 (5 bases). V was shortened by 4 bases and J by 1 base, with 16 bases between the two germline ends. Germline CDR1 reads SGHDN; CDR2 reads FVKESK. The CDR3 is 16 residues long. The chain's CDR3 is CASSPFRGSGNTEAFF. The CDR3 nucleotides are TGTGCCAGCAGCCCATTTCGGGGGTCAGGGAACACTGAAGCTTTCTTT.

The sample holds a few counts of this clonotype. This chain uses TRBV12-3 or TRBV12-4 with TRBJ1-5, with TRBD1 matching over 9 bases. The J segment lost 7 bases and the V segment lost 6 bases, leaving 10 bases of the junction unmatched. The CDR3 length is 15 residues. CDR3 sequence (DNA): TGTGCCAGCAGCAACACCGGGACAGGGAGACAGCCCCAGCATTTT. This translates into CASSNTGTGRQPQHF.

This clonotype has a handful of counts. This chain uses TRBV9 with TRBJ2-2; 9 nucleotides match TRBD1. CDR1 and CDR2 (germline): SGDLS, YYNGEE. The CDR3 totals 16 residues. Trimming at V came to 0 bases and at J to 1 base, leaving 1 base not matched to a gene. The CDR3 sequence is CASSVEGQGNTGELFF. The CDR3 nucleotides are TGTGCCAGCAGCGTAGAGGGACAGGGGAACACCGGGGAGCTGTTTTTT.

This clonotype was seen a handful of times. The chain uses TRBV7-2 and TRBJ2-5, with 7 bases lining up with TRBD1. This CDR3 region has 15 residues. With V trimmed by 3 bases and J by 5 bases, 9 bases remained unmatched. Per germline, CDR1 SGHTA and CDR2 FQGNSA. For the CDR3, the DNA is TGTGCCAGCAGCTTGACAGGGATGGGATGGGAGACCCAGTACTTC. Protein: CASSLTGMGWETQYF.

The chain is built from TRBV11-2 and TRBJ1-2; no reliable D call. Germline values: CDR1 SGHAT, CDR2 FQNNGV. The CDR3 sequence is 14 residues long. V was clipped by 5 bases and J by 8 bases, with 18 bases between them. The CDR3: CASSESRARFGYTF. For the CDR3, the DNA is TGTGCCAGCAGCGAGTCCCGGGCCCGCTTCGGCTACACCTTC.

This clonotype was recorded a few times. The V gene is TRBV7-9, the J gene TRBJ1-1; weak D call: TRBD1 (5 bases). The CDR3 runs 13 residues. Trimming removed 2 bases from V and 7 bases from J, with 11 bases in between. Germline assignment: CDR1 SEHNR and CDR2 FQNEAQ (reference sequence). This CDR3 reads CASSLTQGGEAFF. The CDR3 DNA sequence: TGTGCCAGCAGCTTAACGCAGGGAGGTGAAGCTTTCTTT.

This chain uses TRBV6-5 with TRBJ2-3; D tentatively fits TRBD1 or TRBD2 (5 bases each). The CDR3 runs to 14 residues. CDR1 is MNHEY and CDR2 is SVGAGI in the germline V gene. Trimming took 7 bases from V and 2 from J, leaving 13 bases between them. CDR3 bases: TGTGCCAGCAAAGCGGACATCCCCACAGATACGCAGTATTTT. This sequence encodes CASKADIPTDTQYF.

This clonotype has a handful of counts. The rearrangement joins TRBV29-1 to TRBJ2-2; D might be TRBD1 or TRBD2, each matching 5 bases. CDR1 SQVTM and CDR2 ANQGSEA come from the germline V gene. Trimming took 6 bases from V and 6 from J, leaving 11 bases between them. The CDR3 is 12 amino acids. Here the CDR3 reads CSVPRGPGELFF. The CDR3 nucleotides read TGCAGCGTGCCCCGGGGCCCCGGGGAGCTGTTTTTT.

The chain is built from TRBV6-2 or TRBV6-3 and TRBJ2-7, with D tentatively TRBD2 (6 bases). Germline V CDR1 and CDR2: MNHEY, SVGEGT. Trimming took off 0 bases at V and 3 bases at J, with 15 bases between the two ends. CDR3 length equals 16 residues. CDR3 residues: CASSYSKSRGSYEQYV. In DNA form, the CDR3 reads TGTGCCAGCAGTTACTCGAAAAGCCGGGGGAGCTACGAGCAGTACGTC.

Ten or more counts support this clonotype. This chain links TRBV6-5 with TRBJ2-1, with D hard to call. Germline V lookup: CDR1 MNHEY, CDR2 SVGAGI. This CDR3 is built from 13 residues. Trimming removed 3 bases from V and 6 bases from J, with 9 bases in between. This chain's CDR3 is CASSYPNSNEQFF. In DNA form, the CDR3 reads TGTGCCAGCAGTTATCCTAATTCCAATGAGCAGTTCTTC.

This clonotype has just a few counts. The chain joins TRBV12-3 or TRBV12-4 to TRBJ1-1, with D perhaps TRBD1 (5 bases). With 8 bases removed from V and 3 bases from J, the gap between germline ends came to 19 bases. The CDR3 has 15 residues. CDR3 residues: CASEKSGARDTEAFF. For the CDR3, the DNA is TGTGCCAGCGAGAAATCTGGGGCCAGGGACACTGAAGCTTTCTTT.

This chain links TRBV4-1 with TRBJ2-5; D not certain. Germline V gives CDR1 MGHRA, CDR2 YSYEKL. This CDR3 comprises 14 residues. Trimming removed 4 bases from V and 0 bases from J, with 9 bases in between. The CDR3 DNA is TGCGCCAGCAGCCCCGGTGCTTACCAAGAGACCCAGTACTTC. This encodes CASSPGAYQETQYF.

This clonotype was counted only a few times. This chain uses TRBV5-4 with TRBJ2-2, with TRBD2 matching over 8 bases. The CDR3 covers 15 residues. Looked up from germline, CDR1 is SGHNT and CDR2 is YYREEE (reference sequence). J gave up 6 bases and V 4 bases, and 8 bases lay outside the gene matches. CDR3 residues: CASSPVAGSAGELFF. As DNA, the CDR3 is TGTGCCAGCAGCCCAGTAGCGGGGTCGGCCGGGGAGCTGTTTTTT.

A few counts support this clonotype. The gene calls are TRBV2 and TRBJ2-5; the D gene is possibly TRBD1 (6 bases). This CDR3 has 14 amino acids. V lost 7 bases, J lost 2 bases, and 14 bases lay in between. Germline V lookup: CDR1 SNHLY, CDR2 FYNNEI. This CDR3 reads CASISGVFQETQYF. The CDR3 DNA reads TGTGCCAGCATATCAGGGGTTTTTCAAGAGACCCAGTACTTC.

The chain combines TRBV2 with TRBJ1-5; D remains unclear. Germline V gene lookup returns CDR1 SNHLY and CDR2 FYNNEI. Trimming took off 7 bases at V and 0 bases at J, with 10 bases between the two ends. The CDR3 is 14 amino acids. Here the CDR3 DNA reads TGTGCCAGCACGGGAAGCATTAGCAATCAGCCCCAGCATTTT. Its translation is CASTGSISNQPQHF.

This clonotype was picked up a small number of times. The CDR3 nucleotides read TGTGCCAGCGGGGACACTCGAAACGAGCAGTACTTC. It encodes CASGDTRNEQYF. The chain has TRBV6-2 or TRBV6-3 and TRBJ2-7; TRBD1 might be the D (6 bases). Trimming cost V 8 bases and J 5 bases, with 13 bases left between them. The CDR3 is made up of 12 amino acids. Germline assignment: CDR1 MNHEY and CDR2 SVGEGT.

The CDR3 region is CASSSGGTLTYEQYF. CDR3 nucleotide sequence: TGTGCCAGCAGCTCAGGCGGGACCCTAACCTACGAGCAGTACTTC. The V gene is TRBV9, the J gene TRBJ2-7; TRBD2 might be the D (6 bases). From germline, CDR1 is SGDLS and CDR2 YYNGEE. Trimming stripped 4 bases from V and 2 bases from J, with 16 bases between. The CDR3 extends over 15 amino acids.

This clonotype was seen a handful of times. J is TRBJ1-3 and V is TRBV28, with TRBD1 matching over 8 bases. The CDR3 covers 15 residues. Losses at the gene ends were 5 bases for V and 8 bases for J; bases not matched to a gene: 11. CDR1 and CDR2 (germline): MDHEN, SYDVKM. DNA for the CDR3: TGTGCCAGCAGTAGCCAGGGGGCAGGTGATGACACCATATATTTT. Its protein is CASSSQGAGDDTIYF.

This clonotype was detected ten times or more. The chain is built from TRBV6-6 and TRBJ1-4; D is perhaps TRBD1 (5 bases). The germline CDR1 and CDR2 sequences are MNHNY and SVGAGI (reference sequence). CDR3 length equals 12 residues. Trimming shortened V by 5 bases and J by 8 bases, and 9 bases separated the two germline ends. CDR3 DNA sequence: TGTGCCAGCAGTCAGACAGCAGAAAAACTGTTTTTT. Protein: CASSQTAEKLFF.

The V gene is TRBV12-3 or TRBV12-4, the J gene TRBJ1-5; D unclear. CDR3 size: 16 residues. Trimming removed 6 bases from V and 5 bases from J, with 20 bases in between. CDR3 region: CASRLGAEGIYQPQHF. Here the CDR3 DNA reads TGTGCCAGCAGGCTGGGAGCCGAGGGAATTTATCAGCCCCAGCATTTT.

The CDR3 bases are TGTGCCAGCTCACCCCCACACACGGGCACTGAAGCTTTCTTT. It translates to CASSPPHTGTEAFF. The chain joins TRBV18 to TRBJ1-1; D not certain. The V gene's germline CDR1 is KGHSH and CDR2 LQKENI. The CDR3 length is 14 residues. V lost 3 bases to trimming and J lost 4 bases, with 12 bases between them.

This clonotype was detected many times. The chain links TRBV10-3 to TRBJ1-1; D is unresolved. This CDR3 comprises 12 residues. From germline, CDR1 is ENHRY and CDR2 SYGVKD. V lost 3 bases, J lost 8 bases, and 10 bases lay in between. The CDR3 protein is CAISDAGWEAFF. The DNA for the CDR3 is TGTGCCATCAGTGACGCGGGTTGGGAAGCTTTCTTT.

The V gene is TRBV12-3 or TRBV12-4, the J gene TRBJ2-3; D call uncertain. Trimming pared 8 bases from V and 6 bases from J, leaving 18 bases between. The CDR3 is made up of 14 amino acids. Here the CDR3 DNA reads TGTGCCAGCGTTCCCTTTGGAGCCCCCGATACGCAGTATTTT. Amino acid sequence: CASVPFGAPDTQYF.

This clonotype was picked up many times. V gene TRBV20-1 combines with J gene TRBJ1-2, with D uncertain. The CDR3 length is 15 residues. V was cut by 3 bases and J by 2 bases, with 16 bases left in between. Germline assignment: CDR1 DFQATT and CDR2 SNEGSKA (reference sequence). This CDR3 reads CSASLHPSANYGYTF. DNA of the CDR3: TGCAGTGCTAGTTTACACCCCAGCGCCAACTATGGCTACACCTTC.

V gene TRBV7-9 combines with J gene TRBJ2-1, with 7 positions matching TRBD1. Germline CDR1 is SEHNR and CDR2 is FQNEAQ (reference sequence). The V and J ends lost 4 bases and 8 bases, in that order; junction bases with no gene match: 5. The CDR3 is made up of 13 amino acids. CDR3 in amino acids: CASSSPGGHEQFF. CDR3 in DNA: TGTGCCAGCAGCTCCCCAGGGGGACATGAGCAGTTCTTC.

The chain has TRBV4-2 and TRBJ1-5; D not resolved. This CDR3 has 13 amino acids. Trimming took 0 bases from V and 7 from J, leaving 7 bases between them. CDR1 and CDR2 (germline): LGHNA, YNFKEQ. The CDR3 DNA is TGTGCCAGCAGCCAAGACGCGCGGCAGCCCCAGCATTTT. It yields the protein CASSQDARQPQHF.

This clonotype has more than one count but fewer than ten. The V gene is TRBV7-9, the J gene TRBJ2-7; D might be TRBD1 (5 bases). CDR1 and CDR2 (germline): SEHNR, FQNEAQ (reference sequence). CDR3 length: 14 residues. Between the trimmed V and J ends, which lost 2 bases and 5 bases, there was a span of 13 bases. The CDR3 loop reads CASSLSRVEHEQYV. The CDR3 nucleotides read TGTGCCAGCAGCTTATCCAGGGTGGAACACGAGCAGTACGTC.